A selection of T cell receptor beta chains follows, all from one sample in a study of early T cells in non-severe SARS-CoV-2 infection. MiXCR, run by TCRdb on the 5' RACE reads, gives a single entry per CDR3 protein. Among more than 65,000 distinct CDR3 sequences listed, about 14% were seen once. The sequences come from whole blood, collected at baseline. The receptors were gathered from an adult who was a healthcare worker with PCR-confirmed SARS-CoV-2 infection or an uninfected control (not recorded which). CDR3s include the opening cysteine and the closing phenylalanine or tryptophan. A D gene is named only where the DNA matches it firmly. Size values are once, few and many counts, or a class for expanded clones, and some rows have none.

V gene	clone size	J gene	D gene	CDR3 protein	CDR3 DNA
TRBV29-1	-	TRBJ2-6	-	CSVEDRTAGANVLTF	TGCAGCGTTGAAGATCGGACAGCTGGGGCCAACGTCCTGACTTTC
TRBV20-1	-	TRBJ1-2	-	CSARERGFYGYTF	TGCAGTGCTAGAGAACGCGGATTCTATGGCTACACCTTC
TRBV29-1	few	TRBJ1-4	TRBD1	CSGLDRVGEKLFF	TGCAGCGGACTAGACAGGGTGGGCGAAAAACTGTTTTTT
TRBV25-1	few	TRBJ2-3	-	CASSELGGVTDTQYF	TGTGCCAGCAGTGAACTAGGAGGGGTGACAGATACGCAGTATTTT
TRBV7-2	-	TRBJ2-7	TRBD1	CASSKKTGQPYEQYF	TGTGCCAGCAGCAAGAAGACGGGACAGCCCTACGAGCAGTACTTC
TRBV7-3	few	TRBJ2-3	TRBD2	CASSPRGLAGLTDTQYF	TGTGCCAGCAGCCCCCGGGGACTAGCGGGACTCACAGATACGCAGTATTTT
TRBV28	-	TRBJ2-2	TRBD2	CASKRTSSTGELFF	TGTGCCAGCAAGCGGACTAGCAGCACCGGGGAGCTGTTTTTT
TRBV2	many	TRBJ2-5	-	CASRTQRDQETQYF	TGTGCCAGCAGAACCCAGCGCGACCAAGAGACCCAGTACTTC
TRBV11-1	-	TRBJ2-1	-	CASSSPAGYNEQFF	TGTGCCAGCAGTTCCCCCGCAGGGTACAATGAGCAGTTCTTC
TRBV24-1	-	TRBJ2-7	TRBD1	CATADRVRTWEQYF	TGTGCCACCGCCGACAGGGTAAGAACCTGGGAGCAGTACTTC
TRBV20-1	few	TRBJ2-3	-	CSAPPSGSRGADTQYF	TGCAGTGCTCCCCCCTCAGGGTCCCGAGGGGCAGATACGCAGTATTTT
TRBV6-1	-	TRBJ1-6	-	CASWRQVVNSPLHF	TGTGCCAGTTGGCGACAGGTGGTTAATTCACCCCTCCACTTT
TRBV29-1	few	TRBJ2-3	TRBD2	CSVEGDIGRARSTDTQYF	TGCAGCGTTGAAGGAGACATCGGGAGGGCCCGAAGCACAGATACGCAGTATTTT
TRBV19	-	TRBJ1-5	TRBD1	CASSMRGQISNQPQHF	TGTGCCAGTAGTATGAGGGGACAGATTAGCAATCAGCCCCAGCATTTT
TRBV7-8	-	TRBJ2-3	-	CASSLGAPSATDTQYF	TGTGCCAGCAGCTTGGGGGCCCCTAGCGCCACAGATACGCAGTATTTT
TRBV6-5	-	TRBJ2-5	TRBD2	CASSYGLAGGQETQYF	TGTGCCAGCAGTTACGGCCTAGCGGGAGGCCAAGAGACCCAGTACTTC
TRBV6-5	few	TRBJ2-7	TRBD1	CASSYSIGTAAYEQYF	TGTGCCAGCAGTTACTCTATCGGGACAGCCGCCTACGAGCAGTACTTC